These 29 T cell receptor beta chains were all obtained from the same sample, sequenced in a study of blood T cell repertoires in COVID-19. Using immunoSEQ multiplex PCR, the repertoire was profiled, and TCRdb retains in-frame clones only, with some absent. In the table there are around 18,000 clones, 80% of which are singletons. What was sequenced was peripheral blood. These receptors were obtained from an elderly man with acute or convalescent COVID-19.

V and J are TRBV12-5 and TRBJ1-5; D unresolved. Trimming removed 2 bases at V and 2 bases at J, with 4 bases between. Germline-derived CDR1 and CDR2 are LGHNT and FRNRAP. The CDR3 runs to 13 residues. CDR3: CASGLIGNQPQHF. The CDR3 bases are TGTGCTAGTGGTTTGATCGGCAATCAGCCCCAGCATTTT.

This clone was counted once. V and J are TRBV3-1 (or the pseudogene TRBV3-2) and TRBJ1-6; a possible D gene is TRBD1 (5 bases). Trimming stripped 4 bases from V and 9 bases from J, with 10 bases between. Germline V gene data show CDR1 as LGHDT and CDR2 as YNNKEL (reference sequence). CDR3 size: 13 residues. The CDR3, as DNA: TGTGCCAGCAGCCGCCAGGGAAGTTCACCCCTCCACTTT. The encoded protein is CASSRQGSSPLHF.

This chain joins TRBV15 and TRBJ1-2, with TRBD1 identical over 7 bases. Trimming removed 1 base from V and 8 bases from J; junction bases left unmatched: 10. Germline CDR1 is LNHNV and CDR2 is YYDKDF (reference sequence). The CDR3 is made up of 15 amino acids. The CDR3 spells CATSRGVATGHGYTF. The CDR3, as DNA: TGTGCCACCAGCAGAGGTGTCGCGACAGGGCACGGCTACACCTTC.

The chain combines TRBV5-1 with TRBJ2-6; a weak D match, TRBD1 (5 bases). V was shortened by 4 bases and J by 0 bases, with 17 bases between the two germline ends. Germline CDR1 reads SGHRS; CDR2 reads YFSETQ. This CDR3 has 18 residues. The chain's CDR3 is CASSPTTDLRSGANVLTF. The CDR3 bases are TGCGCCAGCAGCCCCACGACAGATCTTCGCTCTGGGGCCAACGTCCTGACTTTC.

This clone has just one count. CDR3 region: CASSLVPSGGASDTQYF. The CDR3 region has the DNA TGTGCCAGCAGCTTGGTGCCTAGCGGGGGGGCTTCAGATACGCAGTATTTT. The chain carries TRBV5-4 and TRBJ2-3; 12 nucleotides agree with TRBD2. The V and J ends lost 0 bases and 4 bases, in that order; junction bases with no gene match: 6. The V gene's germline CDR1 is SGHNT and CDR2 YYREEE (reference sequence). The CDR3 consists of 17 residues. Complete variable domain (other parts from reference TRBV5-4 and TRBJ2-3): ETGVTQSPTHLIKTRGQQVTLRCSSQSGHNTVSWYQQALGQGPQFIFQYYREEENGRGNFPPRFSGLQFPNYSSELNVNALELDDSALYLCASSLVPSGGASDTQYFGPGTRLTVL.

This clone showed up just a few times. The V and J genes are TRBV5-4 and TRBJ1-2; 8 bases fit TRBD1. After removal of 4 bases from V and 4 bases from J, the junction contained 3 bases not matched to a gene. Per germline, CDR1 SGHNT and CDR2 YYREEE (reference sequence). CDR3 length: 13 residues. As DNA, the CDR3 is TGTGCCAGCAGCCTGACAGGGGCCTATGGCTACACCTTC. It codes for CASSLTGAYGYTF.

This clone turned up a few times. The rearrangement links TRBV12-3 or TRBV12-4 to TRBJ1-2; 8 bases agree with TRBD1. V gave up 6 bases and J gave up 7 bases; unmatched junction bases: 7. The CDR3 spans 13 residues. In DNA, the CDR3 is TGTGCCAGCAGACAGGGGGAGGCGGGTGGCTACACCTTC. Residues: CASRQGEAGGYTF.

This chain joins TRBV9 and TRBJ1-6, with 7 bases matching TRBD1. J lost 10 bases, V lost 4 bases, and 14 bases had no gene match. The CDR3 sequence is 16 residues long. Germline lookup yields CDR1 SGDLS and CDR2 YYNGEE. In DNA form, the CDR3 reads TGTGCCAGCAGCCCGCGACAGACAGGGACGGACTCACCCCTCCACTTT. Its translation: CASSPRQTGTDSPLHF.

The rearrangement uses TRBV11-2 and TRBJ1-6; weak D call: TRBD1 (6 bases). The CDR3 covers 15 residues. V was cut by 4 bases and J by 4 bases, with 11 bases left in between. Germline lookup yields CDR1 SGHAT and CDR2 FQNNGV. The CDR3 is CASSSNRAYNSPLHF. The DNA of the CDR3 is TGTGCCAGCAGCTCCAACAGGGCGTATAATTCACCCCTCCACTTT.

The genes are TRBV9 and TRBJ2-7, with TRBD1 identical over 9 bases. J gave up 5 bases and V 1 base, and 1 base lay outside the gene matches. This CDR3 spans 13 amino acids. The V gene's germline CDR1 is SGDLS and CDR2 YYNGEE. Here the CDR3 reads CASSVTGGNEQYF. The CDR3 region has the DNA TGTGCCAGCAGCGTAACAGGGGGCAACGAGCAGTACTTC.

This clone has just a few counts. The V call is TRBV11-2, the J call TRBJ2-5, with 11 bases matching TRBD2. This CDR3 region has 18 residues. CDR1 is SGHAT, CDR2 FQNNGV, per germline. V lost 0 bases to trimming and J lost 4 bases; unmatched junction nucleotides: 10. This CDR3 reads CASSLDWLAGGWGETQYF. The CDR3 DNA reads TGTGCCAGCAGCTTAGATTGGCTAGCGGGGGGCTGGGGAGAGACCCAGTACTTC. Full variable domain (rest looked up from reference TRBV11-2 and TRBJ2-5): EAGVAQSPRYKIIEKRQSVAFWCNPISGHATLYWYQQILGQGPKLLIQFQNNGVVDDSQLPKDRFSAERLKGVDSTLKIQPAKLEDSAVYLCASSLDWLAGGWGETQYFGPGTRLLVL.

This clone has only one observation. This chain links TRBV5-4 with TRBJ2-2; a possible D gene is TRBD1 (6 bases). The germline V gene encodes CDR1 SGHNT and CDR2 YYREEE (reference sequence). V lost 4 bases to trimming and J lost 5 bases, with 6 bases between them. The CDR3 extends over 12 amino acids. CDR3: CASSGQTGELFF. The CDR3 region has the DNA TGTGCCAGCAGCGGACAGACCGGGGAGCTGTTTTTT.

The chain is built from TRBV5-1 and TRBJ2-7; 8 bases fit TRBD2. The V segment lost 0 bases and the J segment 5 bases; nucleotides outside the gene matches: 10. CDR1 is SGHRS and CDR2 is YFSETQ in the germline V gene. The CDR3 loop spans 16 amino acids. This CDR3 is CASSLDLRGAPHEQYF. The DNA for the CDR3 is TGCGCCAGCAGCTTGGATTTGCGGGGGGCCCCCCACGAGCAGTACTTC.

The chain links TRBV25-1 to TRBJ1-1; a possible D gene is TRBD1 (5 bases). Germline V gene lookup returns CDR1 MGHDK and CDR2 SYGVNS. The length of the CDR3 is 13 residues. Trimming pared 7 bases from V and 1 base from J, leaving 10 bases between. This CDR3 is CASIAGGNTEAFF. The CDR3 coding sequence is TGTGCCAGCATTGCGGGGGGGAACACTGAAGCTTTCTTT.

The V and J genes are TRBV11-2 and TRBJ1-6; TRBD1 agrees at 7 bases. Unmatched junction bases numbered 4, after V lost 3 bases and J lost 5 bases. This CDR3 is built from 15 residues. CDR1 SGHAT and CDR2 FQNNGV come from the germline V gene. The CDR3 DNA sequence: TGTGCCAGCAGCTTCCGGGACAGCGATAATTCACCCCTCCACTTT. Encoded protein: CASSFRDSDNSPLHF.

V is TRBV7-2 and J is TRBJ2-3; 9 bases map to TRBD2. CDR1 and CDR2 (germline): SGHTA, FQGNSA. The CDR3 length is 17 residues. Trimming took 0 bases from V and 2 from J; bases not matched to a gene: 6. CDR3 DNA: TGTGCCAGCAGCTTAGCGAGCGGGGGGCGATACACAGATACGCAGTATTTT. Protein sequence: CASSLASGGRYTDTQYF.

The CDR3 DNA sequence: TGCGCCAGCAGCCCGAACCCCTCAGGGGGCGCTGGGCAGCCCCAGCATTTT. Protein sequence: CASSPNPSGGAGQPQHF. The chain employs TRBV5-1 and TRBJ1-5; 8 bases match TRBD1. The CDR3 loop spans 17 amino acids. Germline V gene sequence: CDR1 SGHRS, CDR2 YFSETQ. The V and J ends lost 4 bases and 7 bases, in that order; junction bases with no gene match: 16.

The chain is built from TRBV5-4 and TRBJ2-3; TRBD2 agrees at 8 bases. Losses at the gene ends were 4 bases for V and 1 base for J; bases not matched to a gene: 11. The CDR3 loop spans 17 amino acids. Germline CDR1 and CDR2: SGHNT and YYREEE (reference sequence). CDR3 nucleotides: TGTGCCAGCAGCCCAAGTAGAGCGGGGGCCGGCACAGATACGCAGTATTTT. Encoded protein: CASSPSRAGAGTDTQYF.

The chain carries TRBV18 and TRBJ1-2; D uncertain. Germline-derived CDR1 and CDR2 are KGHSH and LQKENI. V was clipped by 0 bases and J by 3 bases, with 29 bases between them. CDR3 length: 21 amino acids. CDR3 sequence (DNA): TGTGCCAGCTCACCACCGAATAAGCTTCTATCCGGAAGGGAGGACGACTATGGCTACACCTTC. Translation: CASSPPNKLLSGREDDYGYTF.

This rearrangement joins TRBV7-9 to TRBJ1-1; 8 bases line up with TRBD1. Germline V gene sequence: CDR1 SEHNR, CDR2 FQNEAQ (reference sequence). After removal of 1 base from V and 4 bases from J, the junction contained 2 bases not matched to a gene. The CDR3 runs to 14 residues. DNA of the CDR3: TGTGCCAGCAGCTTAGTTACAGGGGGCACTGAAGCTTTCTTT. Its protein is CASSLVTGGTEAFF.

This chain connects TRBV2 to TRBJ1-4, with D maybe TRBD1 (5 bases). This CDR3 has 14 residues. The ends were cut back, 7 bases at V and 5 bases at J, with 14 bases in the middle. CDR1 is SNHLY and CDR2 is FYNNEI in the germline V gene. The CDR3 DNA is TGTGCCAGCACCGGGGGGTCAGGGAATGAAAAACTGTTTTTT. Protein: CASTGGSGNEKLFF.

V is TRBV6-6 and J is TRBJ1-5; D unclear. The V end lost 5 bases, the J end lost 0 bases, and 11 bases lay between the germline ends. CDR3 length: 15 residues. Germline assignment: CDR1 MNHNY and CDR2 SVGAGI (reference sequence). The CDR3 reads CASSDGLYSNQPQHF. The CDR3 region has the DNA TGTGCCAGCAGTGATGGACTGTATAGCAATCAGCCCCAGCATTTT.

CDR3 coding DNA: TGTGCCAGCAGCTTCCCGGGTCAGAGCGGCTACACCTTC. This gives the protein CASSFPGQSGYTF. The chain couples TRBV6-5 to TRBJ1-2; no clear D. V lost 6 bases and J lost 8, with 16 bases in between. The CDR3 loop spans 13 amino acids. Germline CDR1 and CDR2: MNHEY and SVGAGI.

The table lists this clone with a count of one. This rearrangement joins TRBV5-1 to TRBJ2-7, with 12 nucleotides matching TRBD1. V lost 0 bases to trimming and J lost 3 bases; unmatched junction nucleotides: 4. CDR3 length: 16 amino acids. CDR1 and CDR2 (germline): SGHRS, YFSETQ. The CDR3 DNA reads TGCGCCAGCAGCTTGGCGGGGACAGGGGGCCGCTACGAGCAGTACTTC. Amino acid sequence: CASSLAGTGGRYEQYF.

V and J are TRBV19 and TRBJ1-2, with D possibly being TRBD1 (5 bases). The CDR3 runs to 21 residues. Germline lookup yields CDR1 LNHDA and CDR2 SQIVND (reference sequence). The V end lost 4 bases, the J end lost 0 bases, and 30 bases lay between the germline ends. This CDR3 reads CASSTPRGGALDGKANYGYTF. Written as DNA, the CDR3 is TGTGCCAGTAGTACACCACGGGGAGGGGCTCTCGACGGAAAAGCTAACTATGGCTACACCTTC.

This chain joins TRBV3-1 (or the pseudogene TRBV3-2) and TRBJ1-5; 9 bases fit TRBD1. The CDR3 sequence is 18 residues long. Per germline, CDR1 LGHDT and CDR2 YNNKEL (reference sequence). The trim removed 1 base at V and 0 bases at J, leaving 7 bases unmatched. For the CDR3, the DNA is TGTGCCAGCAGCCAAGCGGGACAGGGCCGAATTAGCAATCAGCCCCAGCATTTT. Translation: CASSQAGQGRISNQPQHF.

This clone was counted once. The J gene is TRBJ2-7, the V gene TRBV6-2 or TRBV6-3, with TRBD2 identical over 7 bases. The CDR3 loop spans 14 amino acids. Germline V lookup: CDR1 MNHEY, CDR2 SVGEGT. The V gene end was trimmed by 0 bases and the J gene end by 4 bases; junction bases not matched to a gene: 3. DNA for the CDR3: TGTGCCAGCAGTTACTCAGGAGCGGGGTACGAGCAGTACTTC. Translating it yields CASSYSGAGYEQYF.

The J gene is TRBJ1-1, the V gene TRBV7-3, with 7 bases identical to TRBD1. The CDR3 covers 14 residues. Germline CDR1 is SGHTA and CDR2 is FQGTGA. V lost 5 bases, J lost 4 bases, and 7 bases stayed unmatched. CDR3 DNA sequence: TGTGCCAGCAGCGCACACGCAGGGGGCACTGAAGCTTTCTTT. As protein: CASSAHAGGTEAFF.

The rearrangement uses TRBV12-3 or TRBV12-4 and TRBJ1-2; 7 nucleotides agree with TRBD1. The CDR3 has 12 residues. V shed 3 bases, J shed 11 bases, and the junction held 6 bases outside the gene matches. This CDR3 is CASSFGGDRYTF. CDR3 sequence (DNA): TGTGCCAGCAGTTTTGGTGGGGACAGATACACCTTC.